The sequence of this T cell receptor (beta chain) was determined in a study of CD4 T cells in relation to SARS-CoV-2 and coronaviruses. Study as a whole: No peptide or an HIV-1 Nef peptide pool served as negative control.

V lost 5 bases and J 6 bases, leaving 13 bases between the germline ends. This CDR3 is built from 13 residues. Germline V gene sequence: CDR1 MNHEY, CDR2 SVGEGT. Repertoires were generated with immunoSEQ multiplex PCR, while TCRdb's copy carries only in-frame clones and drops some. The data hold tens of thousands of clones, with 76% observed a single time. CD4+ T cells from unexposed donors were obtained before the COVID-19 pandemic (2011-2018). CD4+ T cells were isolated from the cells after about 11 days of culture. Testing used SARS-CoV-2 S/N and four cold-coronavirus spikes on unexposed-donor CD4+ T cells, cells permitting. Study-level points and caveats: Samples before the pandemic and after infection were not matched within any donor.

This clone was detected a few times. The antigen is not known. The material sequenced was CD4+ T cells from PBMCs, cultured in vitro. The chain is built from TRBV6-2 or TRBV6-3 and TRBJ1-1; possible D gene TRBD1, 5 bases. This sequence originates from a human donor in good health. The CDR3 loop reads CASSKTLRAEAFF. CDR3 sequence (DNA): TGTGCCAGCAGTAAAACCCTCAGGGCTGAAGCTTTCTTT.